This record covers a single T cell receptor (beta chain). The antigen is unknown. V was trimmed by 6 bases and J by 0 bases, leaving 18 bases between them. There are 17 residues in the CDR3. Germline V gene lookup returns CDR1 LNHDA and CDR2 SQIVND (reference sequence). Using immunoSEQ multiplex PCR, the repertoire was profiled, and TCRdb retains in-frame clones only, with some absent. Of more than 2,000,000 clones in the sample, approximately 95% are singletons; the top ten hold approximately 0.4%. The record originates from a study of shared clonotypes between healthy human individuals. Study conclusions and caveats: Having only a few donors restricted how much genetic and exposure-history diversity was captured. Shared clonotypes across all four donors exceeded non-shared ones in generation probability. Clonotype sharing among donors was expected to depend on sequencing depth.

This chain uses TRBV19 with TRBJ1-5; TRBD1 is a possible D gene (5 bases). The sequence derives from a man in his late teens or twenties in good health. Some clones in this sample may be carry-over from other donors' samples. The sequencing sample was made of naive CD4+ T cells from PBMCs. The subset: CD45RA+ positively selected. Written as DNA, the CDR3 is TGTGCCAGTAGCCGGGACCGGACAAGAAATAGCAATCAGCCCCAGCATTTT. The encoded protein is CASSRDRTRNSNQPQHF.